Following are 12 T cell receptor beta chains from one sample sequenced in a study of metastatic and nonmetastatic thyroid tumors. TCRdb redid the clone calls on the PCR reads using MiXCR. Among roughly 20,000 clones listed, around a third were seen once. No treatment had been given to any patient before thyroid surgery. The sequenced sample consisted of tumor tissue. These receptors were taken from a female donor with papillary thyroid cancer or a benign thyroid nodule (not recorded which). Some clones in this sample may be carry-over from other donors' samples.

This clone was detected only once. J is TRBJ2-3 and V is TRBV20-1; 11 nucleotides agree with TRBD2. CDR1 is DFQATT, CDR2 SNEGSKA, per germline (reference sequence). The CDR3 has 16 amino acids. The trim removed 6 bases at V and 2 bases at J, leaving 10 bases unmatched. The CDR3 DNA reads as TGCAGTGCAGGTCTAGCGGGGGGCGGGTACACAGATACGCAGTATTTT. Protein product: CSAGLAGGGYTDTQYF.

By proportion, this clone is medium-sized. V is TRBV5-1 and J is TRBJ2-3; 11 nucleotides line up with TRBD2. The germline V gene encodes CDR1 SGHRS and CDR2 YFSETQ. The CDR3 totals 16 residues. V lost 4 bases and J lost 1; bases outside the gene matches: 5. Here the CDR3 reads CASSTGTSGGTDTQYF. The CDR3 bases are TGCGCCAGCAGCACCGGGACTAGCGGAGGCACAGATACGCAGTATTTT.

The chain is built from TRBV28 and TRBJ1-1; D gene uncertain. This CDR3 is 11 amino acids long. Trimming removed 2 bases from V and 4 bases from J, with 2 bases in between. From germline, CDR1 is MDHEN and CDR2 SYDVKM. The CDR3 region has the DNA TGTGCCAGCAGTTTACCCACTGAAGCTTTCTTT. Translation: CASSLPTEAFF.

V and J are TRBV7-8 and TRBJ1-1; unclear D gene. The V end was cut by 2 bases, the J end by 1 base, with 8 bases between. The CDR3 totals 14 residues. Germline V gene data show CDR1 as SGHVS and CDR2 as FQNEAQ. The CDR3 DNA follows: TGTGCCAGCAGCTTAAATCCCGGGAACACTGAAGCTTTCTTT. It encodes CASSLNPGNTEAFF. Complete variable domain (other parts from reference TRBV7-8 and TRBJ1-1): GAGVSQSPRYKVAKRGQDVALRCDPISGHVSLFWYQQALGQGPEFLTYFQNEAQLDKSGLPSDRFFAERPEGSVSTLKIQRTQQEDSAVYLCASSLNPGNTEAFFGQGTRLTVV.

The chain carries TRBV20-1 and TRBJ2-7, with 7 positions matching TRBD2. Germline CDR1 is DFQATT and CDR2 is SNEGSKA (reference sequence). The CDR3 is 16 amino acids. V lost 0 bases to trimming and J lost 1 base; unmatched junction nucleotides: 9. The CDR3 sequence is CSARDQASGHSYEQYF. The DNA of the CDR3 is TGCAGTGCTAGAGATCAGGCTAGCGGCCATTCCTACGAGCAGTACTTC.

This chain joins TRBV7-3 and TRBJ2-1; D is undetermined. CDR3 length: 13 residues. The V gene lost 7 bases and the J gene lost 6 bases, with 13 bases spanning the gap. Per germline, CDR1 SGHTA and CDR2 FQGTGA. CDR3 in DNA: TGTGCCAGCATCCTCTGCGCTGGCAATGAGCAGTTCTTC. This encodes CASILCAGNEQFF.

This clone has only a few counts. The chain couples TRBV6-5 to TRBJ1-2, with D perhaps TRBD1 (5 bases). V was pared by 0 bases and J by 8 bases, with 13 bases between. The germline V gene has CDR1 MNHEY and CDR2 SVGAGI. The CDR3 spans 14 residues. The chain's CDR3 is CASSYSGDGTGYTF. In DNA, the CDR3 is TGTGCCAGCAGTTACTCTGGGGATGGGACGGGCTACACCTTC.

The chain uses TRBV11-2 and TRBJ2-7; a possible D gene is TRBD1 (6 bases). There are 13 residues in the CDR3. Between the trimmed V and J ends, which lost 5 bases and 6 bases, there was a span of 14 bases. Germline lookup yields CDR1 SGHAT and CDR2 FQNNGV. CDR3 sequence (DNA): TGTGCCAGCAGCCCCGGGACATCTATCGAGCAGTACTTC. Its translation: CASSPGTSIEQYF.

This clone was counted only a few times. Mismatch with germline at one junction end may stem from a read error. This chain connects TRBV19 to TRBJ2-7; TRBD1 matches at 7 bases. In germline, CDR1 is LNHDA, CDR2 SQIVND (reference sequence). The CDR3 totals 13 residues. The CDR3 here is CANSAGTVYEQYF. DNA for the CDR3: TGTGCCAATAGTGCCGGGACAGTCTACGAGCAGTACTTC.

The rearrangement uses TRBV5-1 and TRBJ2-7, with a possible D match to TRBD1 (6 bases). Deletions cut 0 bases from V and 6 bases from J, with 10 bases between. Germline values: CDR1 SGHRS, CDR2 YFSETQ. The CDR3 is 13 amino acids. The CDR3 DNA sequence: TGCGCCAGCAGCTTGGGACAGGTGGTCGAGCAGTACTTC. Translating it yields CASSLGQVVEQYF.

This clone was seen a handful of times. The chain combines TRBV20-1 with TRBJ2-5, with 13 positions matching TRBD2. The CDR3 has 10 residues. Germline assignment: CDR1 DFQATT and CDR2 SNEGSKA (reference sequence). Trimming cost V 6 bases and J 12 bases; bases outside gene matches: 1. The CDR3 DNA follows: TGCAGTGCCGGGACTAGCGGGGAGTACTTC. Its protein is CSAGTSGEYF.

The chain is built from TRBV6-1 and TRBJ1-1, with unresolved D. Per germline, CDR1 MNHNS and CDR2 SASEGT. Trimming shortened V by 6 bases and J by 6 bases, and 14 bases separated the two germline ends. The CDR3 is made up of 13 amino acids. The CDR3 loop reads CASSPGQRAEAFF. The DNA for the CDR3 is TGTGCCAGCAGCCCCGGGCAGAGAGCTGAAGCTTTCTTT.